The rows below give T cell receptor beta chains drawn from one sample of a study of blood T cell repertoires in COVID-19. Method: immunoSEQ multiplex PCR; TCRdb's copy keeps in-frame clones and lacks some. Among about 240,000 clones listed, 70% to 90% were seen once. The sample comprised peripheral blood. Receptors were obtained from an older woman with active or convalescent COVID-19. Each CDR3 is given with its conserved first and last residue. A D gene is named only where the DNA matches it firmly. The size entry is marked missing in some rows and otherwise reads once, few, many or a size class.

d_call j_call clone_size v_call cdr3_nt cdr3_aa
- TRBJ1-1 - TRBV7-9 TGTGCCAGTAGTGGGCAGTCGAACACTGAAGCTTTCTTT CASSGQSNTEAFF
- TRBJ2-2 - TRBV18 TGTGCCAGCTCAAAGGGGTTCACCGGGGAGCTGTTTTTT CASSKGFTGELFF
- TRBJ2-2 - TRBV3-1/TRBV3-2 TGTGCCAGCAGCCAACCCGGTGCCGGGGAGCTGTTTTTT CASSQPGAGELFF
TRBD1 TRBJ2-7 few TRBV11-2 TGTGCCAGCAGCTCCCTCACAGGGGCCTACGAGCAGTACTTC CASSSLTGAYEQYF
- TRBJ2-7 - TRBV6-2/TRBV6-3 TGTGCCAGCAGTTACCTAGCCTACGAGCAGTACTTC CASSYLAYEQYF
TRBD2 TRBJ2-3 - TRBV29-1 TGCAGCGGAGCTAGCGGGGGATACGAAACAGATACGCAGTATTTT CSGASGGYETDTQYF
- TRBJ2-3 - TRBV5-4 TGTGCCAGCAGCCACGAGGGAGGACAGTATTTT CASSHEGGQYF
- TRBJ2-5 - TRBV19 TGTGCCAGTAGTATAGGGGGGGTAATACAAGAGACCCAGTACTTC CASSIGGVIQETQYF
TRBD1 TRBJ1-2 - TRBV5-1 TGCGCCAGCAGCTTGGAGGACAGGGCATTAGACTATGGCTACACCTTC CASSLEDRALDYGYTF
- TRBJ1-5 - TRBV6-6 TGTGCCAGCGAGGGTTATAGCAATCAGCCCCAGCATTTT CASEGYSNQPQHF
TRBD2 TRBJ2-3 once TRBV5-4 TGTGCCAGCAGCTACCTTAGCGGGGGGCTAGGGGCAGATACGCAGTATTTT CASSYLSGGLGADTQYF
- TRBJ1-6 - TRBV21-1 TGTGCCAGCAGCAAAATGTGGTACACCGGGACACCTTGCTATAATTCACCCCTCCACTTT CASSKMWYTGTPCYNSPLHF
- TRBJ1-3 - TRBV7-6 TGTGCCAGCAGCGCCGCTCCCAGCTCTGGAAACACCATATATTTT CASSAAPSSGNTIYF
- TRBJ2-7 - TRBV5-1 TGCGCCAGCAGTGAATCGGCAGGGAACTACGAGCAGTACTTC CASSESAGNYEQYF
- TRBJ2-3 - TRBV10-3 TGTGCCATCAGCAACCCAGGGCCAGATACGCAGTATTTT CAISNPGPDTQYF
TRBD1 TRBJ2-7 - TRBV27 TGTGCCAGCAGTTTCGAGAAGGGACAGGGGGCGCCCTACGAGCAGTACTTC CASSFEKGQGAPYEQYF
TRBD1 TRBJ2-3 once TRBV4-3 TGCGCCAGCAGCCGCCTACAGGGGAGCACAGATACGCAGTATTTT CASSRLQGSTDTQYF
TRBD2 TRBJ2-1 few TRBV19 TGTGCCAGTAGTACCCCTAGCGGGGGGAATCCGAGGAATGAGCAGTTCTTC CASSTPSGGNPRNEQFF
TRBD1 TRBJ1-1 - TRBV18 TGTGCCAGCTCCCCCGGGACAGGGAATGGGGCTTTCTTT CASSPGTGNGAFF